The 15 T cell receptor beta chains given below trace back to one sample, sequenced in a study of breast tumors, draining lymph nodes, adjacent tissues. TCRdb analysed the multiplex PCR reads with MiXCR anew, one entry per CDR3 protein. The sample carries fewer than 90,000 distinct CDR3 sequences, roughly 30% recorded once. Samples came from axillary lymph nodes draining the breast cancer. The sample taken for sequencing was axillary lymph node tissue. The receptors were sampled from a female donor with breast cancer. Some clones in this sample may be carry-over from other donors' samples.

This clonotype has at least ten counts. The CDR3 bases are TGCAGTGTCAGGGCCCCTAGGTTAGCAGGCAGGGAGACCCAGTACTTC. Translation gives CSVRAPRLAGRETQYF. This sequence joins TRBV20-1 and TRBJ2-5, with a weak D call TRBD1 (5 bases). Deletions cut 7 bases from V and 5 bases from J, with 26 bases between. The CDR3 has 16 residues. CDR1 is DFQATT, CDR2 SNEGSKA, per germline (reference sequence).

The chain recombines TRBV20-1 with TRBJ2-5; 11 positions match TRBD2. Germline CDR1 reads DFQATT; CDR2 reads SNEGSKA (reference sequence). Unmatched junction bases numbered 3, after V lost 4 bases and J lost 5 bases. CDR3 length: 13 amino acids. CDR3 region: CSAIAGGPETQYF. The CDR3 DNA follows: TGCAGTGCTATAGCGGGAGGGCCGGAGACCCAGTACTTC.

This clonotype was detected a few times. The chain has TRBV27 and TRBJ2-3; 8 bases align to TRBD2. The V gene end was trimmed by 3 bases and the J gene end by 8 bases; junction bases not matched to a gene: 13. Germline CDR1 MNHEY, CDR2 SMNVEV (reference sequence). This CDR3 has 16 amino acids. The CDR3 loop is CASSFALAGVEGTQYF. Here the CDR3 DNA reads TGTGCCAGCAGTTTCGCTCTAGCGGGTGTGGAGGGTACGCAGTATTTT.

This clonotype occurred many times. The chain is built from TRBV3-1 and TRBJ2-1, with 12 bases that match TRBD2. CDR1 is LGHDT, CDR2 YNNKEL, per germline (reference sequence). The trim removed 3 bases at V and 5 bases at J, leaving 2 bases unmatched. This CDR3 spans 15 amino acids. The DNA for the CDR3 is TGTGCCAGCAGCCAGACTAGCGGGAGCCACAATGAGCAGTTCTTC. This codes for CASSQTSGSHNEQFF.

This clonotype was observed at least ten times. The V call is TRBV29-1, the J call TRBJ2-3, with 10 bases identical to TRBD2. V dropped 4 bases and J dropped 0; count of bases not matched to a gene: 4. The germline V gene encodes CDR1 SQVTM and CDR2 ANQGSEA. The CDR3 has 15 residues. The CDR3 DNA follows: TGCAGCGTTGCCTATAGCGGGGGGAGCACAGATACGCAGTATTTT. As protein: CSVAYSGGSTDTQYF.

The chain joins TRBV7-3 to TRBJ2-7, with 10 nucleotides matching TRBD1. The CDR3 covers 15 residues. Germline-derived CDR1 and CDR2 are SGHTA and FQGTGA. J was trimmed by 7 bases and V by 5 bases; bases with no gene match: 11. The CDR3 DNA follows: TGTGCCAGCAGCCTGTTGTCCGGGACAGGGGTTGAGCAGTACTTC. The encoded protein is CASSLLSGTGVEQYF.

This clonotype was seen a handful of times. Here the CDR3 reads CASSPPTSVRNEQFF. The CDR3 DNA follows: TGTGCCAGCAGCCCCCCGACTAGCGTCCGCAATGAGCAGTTCTTC. The chain employs TRBV6-6 and TRBJ2-1, with 8 bases identical to TRBD2. Germline lookup yields CDR1 MNHNY and CDR2 SVGAGI (reference sequence). V lost 6 bases and J lost 6; bases outside the gene matches: 10. The CDR3 totals 15 residues.

This clonotype showed up many times. V and J are TRBV20-1 and TRBJ1-1, with 12 bases fitting TRBD1. This CDR3 spans 14 amino acids. In germline, CDR1 is DFQATT, CDR2 SNEGSKA (reference sequence). Trimming cost V 4 bases and J 10 bases; bases outside gene matches: 10. In nucleotides, the CDR3 is TGCAGTGCTAACCCGGGGACAGGGGGCGGCTTAGCTTTCTTT. Its protein product is CSANPGTGGGLAFF.

This sequence joins TRBV10-3 and TRBJ2-2; tentative D call: TRBD1 (5 bases). The CDR3 has 10 residues. The germline V gene encodes CDR1 ENHRY and CDR2 SYGVKD. V was pared by 11 bases and J by 8 bases, with 9 bases between. The CDR3 region is CALWTGELFF. The CDR3 DNA sequence: TGTGCCCTCTGGACAGGGGAGCTGTTTTTT.

This rearrangement joins TRBV4-2 to TRBJ2-5, with 7 positions matching TRBD2. The CDR3 runs to 13 residues. In germline, CDR1 is LGHNA, CDR2 YNFKEQ. The V gene end was trimmed by 2 bases and the J gene end by 5 bases; junction bases not matched to a gene: 2. CDR3: CASSQTSVETQYF. The CDR3 region has the DNA TGTGCCAGCAGCCAAACTAGCGTGGAGACCCAGTACTTC.

A single count supports this clonotype. The conserved closing phenylalanine or tryptophan is absent in this CDR3, likely reflecting a read error. The chain is built from TRBV20-1 and TRBJ2-7; 8 bases map to TRBD2. Germline CDR1 and CDR2: DFQATT and SNEGSKA (reference sequence). There are 16 residues in the CDR3. Trimming took 0 bases from V and 5 from J; bases not matched to a gene: 12. The CDR3 DNA reads as TGCAGTGCTAGAGATCCCAGCGGGAGTAGGAGGGACGAGCAGTACTCC. Translated, it gives CSARDPSGSRRDEQYS.

V and J are TRBV19 and TRBJ2-1; TRBD2 agrees at 14 bases. The CDR3 consists of 17 residues. J lost 2 bases, V lost 3 bases, and 3 bases had no gene match. Germline loops: CDR1 LNHDA, CDR2 SQIVND (reference sequence). Written as DNA, the CDR3 is TGTGCCAGTAGTATTAGACTAGCGGGAGGGCCCTACAATGAGCAGTTCTTC. Amino acids: CASSIRLAGGPYNEQFF.

This clonotype came up many times. The CDR3 protein is CASIEGASYNEQFF. The CDR3 DNA reads as TGTGCCAGCATAGAGGGGGCCTCCTACAATGAGCAGTTCTTC. This sequence joins TRBV6-1 and TRBJ2-1, with 7 bases fitting TRBD1. This CDR3 contains 14 residues. Germline V CDR1 and CDR2: MNHNS, SASEGT. V shed 7 bases, J shed 0 bases, and the junction held 3 bases outside the gene matches.

Turning to this clonotype: At one end, the junction sequence differs from germline, possibly due to a read error. J is TRBJ1-2 and V is TRBV12-3 or TRBV12-4, with D unclear. The CDR3 runs to 15 residues. In DNA, the CDR3 is TGTGCTAGCAGGACTGGACGGGGTTGGTACTATGGCTACACCTTC. It yields the protein CASRTGRGWYYGYTF.

Worth noting for this clonotype: Possible read error: a much larger clone is one base away. The CDR3 end shows no conserved phenylalanine or tryptophan, and so a read error is likely. The chain uses TRBV9 and TRBJ2-5; TRBD1 matches 9 bases. CDR3 length equals 13 residues. CDR1 is SGDLS, CDR2 YYNGEE, per germline. The V gene end was trimmed by 3 bases and the J gene end by 5 bases; junction bases not matched to a gene: 2. The CDR3 protein is CASSDRGRETQYS. The CDR3 coding sequence is TGTGCCAGCAGCGACAGGGGGCGCGAGACCCAGTACTCC.